The rows below give T cell receptor beta chains drawn from one sample of a study of CD4 and CD8 cells across lung adenocarcinoma regions. TCRdb passed the PCR reads through MiXCR, listing each CDR3 protein once. The sample consists of over 15,000 distinct CDR3 sequences, around 50% of them appearing once. Specimen: CD8+ T cells from the margin of a lung tumor. These receptors all stem from a male donor with lung adenocarcinoma. The CD4 and CD8 labels of this study may be unreliable. The conserved cysteine and the conserved F or W are not part of the CDR3 here.

ASSSPNKGASEQF,TRBV27
ASGGAGAGVGDTQY,TRBV6-1
ASSYRGVSTYNEQF,TRBV6-5
ASSFIGGVREQF,TRBV5-4
ASSSAGGPGDTQY,TRBV10-2
AISTRQDLDEQY,TRBV10-3
ARGQCAKNIQY,TRBV6-1
ASSSGLAAYEQY,TRBV10-1
ASSEAGLWVGDTQY,TRBV6-1
ANSQDQAVETQY,TRBV4-2
ASRGLGTKDTQY,TRBV6-1
ASRADTQY,TRBV10-2
SAREGQPDTQY,TRBV20-1
ASRGTARPNTQY,TRBV6-1
ACRGMGDLNQETQY,TRBV4-1
ASSFSTSGTQETQY,TRBV5-1
ASSAQPGTASRQF,TRBV27
ASSFGASYEQY,TRBV27
ASTRNGAVPSYEQY,TRBV6-1
ASSETIDNEQF,TRBV6-1
ASSKQGALSKEQF,TRBV6-1
ASSVGQGAGANVLT,TRBV6-1
ACRVSGQGAKNTQY,TRBV6-1
ASSPLGAQDTEAF,TRBV27
ASRAKAGGIYEQY,TRBV6-1
ASSDRREGPYNEQF,TRBV10-1
ASREAGTGDQETQY,TRBV6-1
ASSSDVYEQY,TRBV12-3/TRBV12-4
ASGPGLGAKDTQY,TRBV6-1
ARGYGTGDTETQY,TRBV6-5
ASGGVGGGVQETQY,TRBV6-1
ASGTGGETQY,TRBV6-5
ASSLGTETQY,TRBV11-3
PISGLGAKDIQY,TRBV10-3
ASSLYGPQETQY,TRBV7-2
ASSFLAGGTGELF,TRBV27
ASSDTSGREEQY,TRBV10-1
ASSRPGGADMQY,TRBV10-1
ASSSYDRGGETQY,TRBV6-5
ASSFSGFTDTQY,TRBV27